Here is one T cell receptor beta chain with its context. The target antigen is unknown. The V end was cut by 5 bases, the J end by 4 bases, with 23 bases between. Germline CDR1 and CDR2: SGHAT and FQDESV (reference sequence). The CDR3 covers 17 residues. The sample belongs to a study of T cells in localized non-small cell lung cancer. Study observations and caveats: Clonality of T cells reached its maximum in uninvolved adjacent lung, surpassing tumor. There was an association of higher blood T cell density with longer overall survival. Adjacent lung exhibited a median of about 50 among the 100 most abundant tumor clones. Heterogeneity remains possible because sequencing was limited to only one tumor region.

Only in-frame clones appear in the TCRdb table, and some are missing; sequencing was by immunoSEQ multiplex PCR. The sample carries about 21,000 clones, around 90% recorded once. This specimen consisted of peripheral blood mononuclear cells, obtained before any cancer treatment. This chain joins TRBV11-1 and TRBJ2-5; D possibly uses TRBD1 or TRBD2 (5 bases each). The receptor was isolated from a male donor at least 60 years old with stage II lung adenocarcinoma. In DNA form, the CDR3 reads TGTGCCAGCAGCCCACAAAGTGGTCAGGGAGAAGGAGAGACCCAGTACTTC. Protein product: CASSPQSGQGEGETQYF.